These 7 T cell receptor beta chains share one sample of origin, sequenced in a study of Tregs in tolerant kidney transplant recipients. These receptors have no known antigen. Sequencing was performed with immunoSEQ multiplex PCR; in TCRdb, only in-frame clones are kept and a portion is missing. This table holds about 15,000 clones, around 49% found once. FACS sorting followed an approximately 6-day coculture of CFSE-labeled recipient PBMCs with irradiated graft donor PBMCs. The input for sequencing was CD4+ T cells from blood cultured with allogeneic cells, taken before the transplant. Every receptor here comes from a human patient who received a combined kidney and bone marrow transplant.

This clone was recorded only once. The V gene is TRBV11-3, the J gene TRBJ2-5; TRBD2 might be the D (6 bases). CDR1 and CDR2 from the germline V gene are SGHNT and YENEEA. The germline V and J ends were trimmed by 5 bases and 3 bases, with 13 bases remaining between them. The CDR3 has 14 amino acids. Here the CDR3 reads CASSLGLLKETQYF. DNA of the CDR3: TGTGCCAGCAGCCTGGGACTCCTTAAAGAGACCCAGTACTTC.

This chain uses TRBV13 with TRBJ1-6; 8 positions agree with TRBD1. The CDR3 covers 16 residues. Per germline, CDR1 PRHDT and CDR2 FYEKMQ (reference sequence). Trimming removed 5 bases from V and 7 bases from J; junction bases left unmatched: 10. CDR3 bases: TGTGCCAGCAGCCGCCGTTGGACAGGGAGGAATTCACCCCTCCACTTT. It is translated as CASSRRWTGRNSPLHF.

This clone was recorded a few times. This CDR3 is CASSPMGTGRGGYTF. The CDR3 coding sequence is TGTGCCAGCAGTCCAATGGGGACAGGGCGTGGTGGCTACACCTTC. The chain employs TRBV27 and TRBJ1-2; 9 bases agree with TRBD1. Germline CDR1 and CDR2: MNHEY and SMNVEV (reference sequence). The CDR3 extends over 15 amino acids. J gave up 7 bases and V 5 bases, and 11 bases lay outside the gene matches.

CDR3 protein: CASRFHPMRDTEAFF. The CDR3 DNA follows: TGTGCAAGTCGCTTCCACCCTATGCGAGACACTGAAGCTTTCTTT. The rearrangement joins TRBV12-2 to TRBJ1-1. TRBV12-2 is a listed pseudogene. This CDR3 has 15 amino acids.

In its sample, this clone is medium-sized. This rearrangement joins TRBV19 to TRBJ1-5; D may be TRBD1 (5 bases). V was clipped by 5 bases and J by 4 bases, with 21 bases between them. The CDR3 has 17 amino acids. The germline V gene encodes CDR1 LNHDA and CDR2 SQIVND (reference sequence). This CDR3 is CASSWSLLGPINQPQHF. CDR3 coding DNA: TGTGCCAGTAGTTGGTCCCTACTGGGGCCTATTAATCAGCCCCAGCATTTT. The variable domain in full, with the rest retrieved from reference TRBV19 and TRBJ1-5, is DGGITQSPKYLFRKEGQNVTLSCEQNLNHDAMYWYRQDPGQGLRLIYYSQIVNDFQKGDIAEGYSVSREKKESFPLTVTSAQKNPTAFYLCASSWSLLGPINQPQHFGDGTRLSIL.

This rearrangement joins TRBV12-2 to TRBJ2-7; the table's D gene call, TRBD2, was not cross checked with the DNA. TRBV12-2 is assigned pseudogene status. The CDR3 is 16 amino acids. In DNA form, the CDR3 reads TGTGCAAGTCGCTTAGCTCTAGCGGGAGAGGTCGACGAGCAGTACTTC. It codes for CASRLALAGEVDEQYF.

This clone showed up just a few times. The chain has TRBV7-2 and TRBJ2-1; D might be TRBD2 (6 bases). CDR3 length equals 14 residues. Germline CDR1 is SGHTA and CDR2 is FQGNSA. Trimming took 6 bases from V and 1 from J, leaving 10 bases between them. The CDR3 loop reads CASSREPSYNEQFF. Here the CDR3 DNA reads TGTGCCAGCAGTCGGGAGCCGTCCTACAATGAGCAGTTCTTC.